A selection of T cell receptor beta chains follows, all from one sample in a study of T cells after yellow fever vaccination. TCRdb re-called the 5' RACE reads with MiXCR, one entry per CDR3 protein. The profile shows some 320,000 distinct CDR3 sequences, around 10% of them singletons. The sequenced sample was CD4+ T cells sorted from PBMCs, obtained 45 days after the yellow fever booster vaccination. The source of these receptors is a man aged 18 to 30 who received the YFV17D yellow fever vaccine. Each CDR3 is given with its conserved first and last residue. D genes are given only for firm matches. Part of the rows lack a size; the others show once, few, many or a class for expanded clones.

TRBV7-2	TRBD2	TRBJ2-1	many	CASSLERGLNEQFF	TGTGCCAGCAGCTTGGAGCGGGGGCTCAATGAGCAGTTCTTC
TRBV6-1	.	TRBJ1-1	.	CASTIDRNNVAFF	TGTGCCAGCACCATAGACAGAAATAATGTGGCTTTCTTT
TRBV21-1	.	TRBJ2-7	many	CASSKRGTGGYEQYF	TGTGCCAGCAGCAAAAGGGGGACAGGGGGGTACGAGCAGTACTTC
TRBV28	.	TRBJ2-6	few	CASTTGWGANVLTF	TGTGCCAGCACCACCGGTTGGGGGGCCAACGTCCTGACTTTC
TRBV5-1	.	TRBJ1-2	few	CASRRDPPNYGYTF	TGCGCCAGCAGACGGGACCCCCCTAACTATGGCTACACCTTC
TRBV18	.	TRBJ1-2	many	CASSADSSYGYTF	TGTGCCAGCTCAGCCGACAGTTCCTATGGCTACACCTTC
TRBV7-2	TRBD1	TRBJ1-2	.	CASSPFVSSGQGAHGYTF	TGTGCCAGCAGCCCCTTTGTTAGTTCGGGACAGGGGGCACACGGCTACACCTTC
TRBV5-5	.	TRBJ2-2	few	CASSRISTGELFF	TGTGCCAGCAGCCGGATCAGTACCGGGGAGCTGTTTTTT
TRBV6-7	TRBD2	TRBJ2-3	.	CASSSGLAGGPSTDTQYF	TGTGCCAGCAGTTCGGGACTAGCGGGGGGGCCTAGCACAGATACGCAGTATTTT
TRBV4-3	.	TRBJ2-5	.	CASSQDRSGETQYF	TGCGCCAGCAGCCAAGATAGATCGGGGGAGACCCAGTACTTC
TRBV5-1	.	TRBJ1-1	.	CASSLVGDLRAFF	TGCGCCAGCAGCTTGGTGGGGGATCTGAGAGCTTTCTTT
TRBV4-1	.	TRBJ1-4	.	CASRLRDSATNEKLFF	TGCGCCAGCAGACTTCGTGACAGCGCAACTAATGAAAAACTGTTTTTT
TRBV4-3	.	TRBJ1-6	.	CASSQGSGGYNSPLHF	TGCGCCAGCAGCCAGGGGAGTGGAGGGTATAATTCACCCCTCCACTTT
TRBV5-1	TRBD1	TRBJ2-3	many	CASSFGQVKDTQYF	TGCGCCAGCAGCTTCGGACAGGTTAAAGATACGCAGTATTTT
TRBV3-1	TRBD2	TRBJ2-4	few	CASSQAGGRKNIQYF	TGTGCCAGCAGCCAAGCGGGGGGTCGAAAAAACATTCAGTACTTC
TRBV20-1	.	TRBJ1-3	few	CSAVRGVGGNTIYF	TGCAGTGCTGTCAGAGGGGTGGGGGGAAACACCATATATTTT
TRBV12-3/TRBV12-4	.	TRBJ1-3	.	CASSLINGDTIYF	TGTGCCAGCAGTCTGATCAATGGGGACACCATATATTTT
TRBV4-2	.	TRBJ2-3	few	CASSQGDRRTQYF	TGTGCCAGCAGCCAAGGTGACCGCCGGACGCAGTATTTT
TRBV5-1	.	TRBJ2-5	many	CASSLESAQETQYF	TGCGCCAGCAGCTTGGAGTCGGCCCAAGAGACCCAGTACTTC
TRBV25-1	.	TRBJ1-2	few	CASRGPGSGYTF	TGTGCCAGCAGGGGCCCTGGGTCCGGCTACACCTTC
TRBV24-1	TRBD1	TRBJ1-1	few	CATSSTGQGEMNTEAFF	TGTGCCACCAGCTCAACCGGACAGGGGGAAATGAACACTGAAGCTTTCTTT
TRBV5-4	TRBD1	TRBJ1-2	.	CASSLDRGHGYTF	TGTGCCAGCAGCTTGGACAGGGGGCATGGCTACACCTTC
TRBV30	.	TRBJ2-3	.	CAWSVGGASTDTQYF	TGTGCCTGGAGTGTTGGTGGGGCTAGCACAGATACGCAGTATTTT
TRBV5-1	.	TRBJ2-1	few	CASSLDREDNEQFF	TGCGCCAGCAGCTTGGACAGGGAGGACAATGAGCAGTTCTTC
TRBV18	.	TRBJ2-3	.	CASSPEISTDTQYF	TGTGCCAGCTCACCAGAGATCAGCACAGATACGCAGTATTTT
TRBV9	TRBD2	TRBJ2-3	few	CASSPRVAGGTDTQYF	TGTGCCAGCAGCCCGCGGGTAGCGGGGGGTACAGATACGCAGTATTTT
TRBV11-2	.	TRBJ2-1	few	CASSLALSGEYNEQFF	TGTGCCAGCAGCTTAGCGCTCAGCGGAGAATACAATGAGCAGTTCTTC
TRBV27	TRBD2	TRBJ2-1	many	CASSTFAGGYNEQFF	TGTGCCAGCAGTACCTTTGCGGGGGGATACAATGAGCAGTTCTTC
TRBV7-9	TRBD1	TRBJ1-2	few	CASSLVGDREFGYTF	TGTGCCAGCAGCTTAGTAGGGGACAGGGAGTTTGGCTACACCTTC
TRBV7-2	TRBD2	TRBJ2-1	.	CASSLVAGGTGEQFF	TGTGCCAGCAGCTTAGTAGCGGGGGGAACTGGTGAGCAGTTCTTC
TRBV7-2	.	TRBJ2-5	few	CASSLVFGAGVAQYF	.
TRBV20-1	TRBD1	TRBJ2-2	few	CSAIRQGGTGELFF	TGCAGTGCTATTAGACAGGGGGGGACCGGGGAGCTGTTTTTT
TRBV4-1	TRBD1	TRBJ1-3	.	CASSQGQVGISGNTIYF	TGCGCCAGCAGCCAGGGACAGGTCGGAATATCTGGAAACACCATATATTTT
TRBV29-1	TRBD1	TRBJ2-3	.	CSGSGRGRDTQYF	TGCAGCGGCTCTGGCAGGGGGCGGGATACGCAGTATTTT
TRBV20-1	.	TRBJ1-5	few	CSARDSFNQPQHF	TGCAGTGCTAGGGACAGTTTCAATCAGCCCCAGCATTTT
TRBV12-3/TRBV12-4	TRBD1	TRBJ2-3	.	CASSWNRGTDTQYF	TGTGCCAGCAGTTGGAACAGGGGGACAGATACGCAGTATTTT
TRBV6-6	TRBD1	TRBJ2-3	.	CASSYSKQGWVDTQYF	TGTGCCAGCAGTTACTCGAAACAGGGGTGGGTGGATACGCAGTATTTT
TRBV7-3	TRBD1	TRBJ2-6	.	CASSRQGASGANVLTF	TGTGCCAGCAGCCGGCAGGGGGCGTCTGGGGCCAACGTCCTGACTTTC
TRBV28	.	TRBJ2-5	.	CASSPPSPETQYF	TGTGCCAGCAGTCCCCCCAGCCCAGAGACCCAGTACTTC
TRBV12-3/TRBV12-4	.	TRBJ2-7	.	CASSLWGKGSYEQYF	TGTGCCAGCAGTTTGTGGGGGAAGGGCTCCTACGAGCAGTACTTC
TRBV20-1	.	TRBJ2-1	many	CSAARANEQFF	TGCAGTGCTGCGCGAGCCAATGAGCAGTTCTTC
TRBV6-5	.	TRBJ1-1	.	CASRPRGARNTEAFF	TGTGCCAGCAGACCCCGGGGGGCCCGGAACACTGAAGCTTTCTTT
TRBV12-3/TRBV12-4	.	TRBJ1-1	few	CASKLESEAFF	TGTGCCAGCAAGTTGGAGTCTGAAGCTTTCTTT
TRBV6-2/TRBV6-3	.	TRBJ1-2	few	CASSYPAVGGYTF	TGTGCCAGCAGTTACCCGGCCGTGGGGGGCTACACCTTC
TRBV5-1	.	TRBJ2-5	few	CASSLGALGETQYF	TGCGCCAGCAGCTTGGGGGCGTTGGGGGAGACCCAGTACTTC
TRBV6-1	.	TRBJ2-3	.	CASSQVTDTQYF	TGTGCCAGCAGTCAGGTAACAGATACGCAGTATTTT
TRBV5-1	TRBD1	TRBJ1-5	few	CASSLGQGGGQPQHF	TGCGCCAGCAGCTTGGGTCAGGGGGGCGGCCAGCCCCAGCATTTT
TRBV19	.	TRBJ2-7	.	CASSPPHRGVISYEQYF	TGTGCCAGTAGCCCTCCTCATCGGGGCGTCATCTCCTACGAGCAGTACTTC
TRBV30	.	TRBJ1-2	few	CAWSGGNYGYTF	TGTGCCTGGAGCGGCGGAAACTATGGCTACACCTTC
TRBV6-4	.	TRBJ2-3	many	CASSDSSSTDTQYF	TGTGCCAGCAGTGACAGCTCTAGCACAGATACGCAGTATTTT